This record concerns one T cell receptor (beta chain) sequence. Its target antigen remains unknown. This may come from a read error, since a much larger clone is one base off. Reading from cysteine to phenylalanine, the CDR3 counts 14 amino acids. Just the 42-base CDR3 DNA is kept, in frame starting at base 1. V sheds 0 bases and J sheds 5 bases, leaving 11 bases between their ends. The germline V gene (reference sequence) specifies DFQATT as CDR1 and SNEGSKA as CDR2. The data originate from a study of T cells in Graves' hyperthyroidism and ophthalmopathy (dated by TCRdb to about 2019). Looking at the study overall: Peripheral blood was sampled at the time of initial diagnosis, prior to any treatment. A discovery cohort of around 98 patients, 43 with Graves' ophthalmopathy and 57 with stable Graves' hyperthyroidism, was used to find distinguishing TCR V-J signatures. Prospective prediction of ophthalmopathy was tested in an independent validation cohort consisting of 18 to 20 hyperthyroidism patients and more than 15 patients who later progressed to ophthalmopathy. The roughly 91 discovery patients were randomly divided into training and test sets at a 7:3 ratio. Thyroid tissue and blood T-cell repertoires from about six Graves' hyperthyroidism patients were also compared in the study. Following sampling, methimazole starting at 30 mg daily was given to hyperthyroidism patients, and high-dose intravenous methylprednisolone was given to ophthalmopathy patients. TCR Vbeta CDR3 sequencing of some 140 peripheral blood samples (43 ophthalmopathy, about 74 hyperthyroidism and 17 progressor patients) is reported in the paper. On the study overall, not on this receptor specifically: Blood samples also contained most of the expanded thyroid clonotypes (frequency above 0.001), which suggests that blood repertoires may reflect thyroid immune responses. A model built on a 13 V-J signature distinguished ophthalmopathy from stable hyperthyroidism, reaching over 85% sensitivity and about 81% specificity in cross-validation and 80%/75% in testing. In validation, the model predicted progression to ophthalmopathy with approximately 71% sensitivity and roughly 72% specificity, a median of 6.5 months before onset. No statistical method was used to set the sample size in advance, and investigators knew the group allocation.

A patient counted as having stable Graves' hyperthyroidism if no progression to ophthalmopathy occurred over 18 months of follow-up. The hyperthyroidism patients were between 18 and 65 years old and newly diagnosed, with a disease duration of less than 2 months. Patients with uncontrolled infections, other autoimmune diseases, pregnancy or lactation were excluded. Diagnoses were based on clinical symptoms, serum thyroxine and TRAb, thyroid ultrasound and orbital computed tomography. PBMCs were isolated from roughly 10 ml of fresh peripheral blood by Ficoll-Paque density gradient centrifugation. Total RNA was extracted with Trizol reagent, and quality was checked on an Agilent 2100 Bioanalyzer. TCR beta CDR3 regions were amplified from RNA transcripts. For the first round of RT-PCR on the TCR CDR3, the HTBI primer set was used together with the Qiagen OneStep RT-PCR kit. Libraries were constructed in a second round of multiplex PCR, after which size selection and purification were performed. Paired-end sequencing of the libraries was performed with 100 bp reads on an Illumina HiSeq2000. Concerning the study's data processing: SOAPnuke was used to process the raw data, removing reads that contained adapters or uncalled bases, had a mean Phred below 15, or lacked an exact match to the constant primer or identifier. High-quality paired reads were merged with COPE v1.2.5, and unique nucleotide sequences were defined as clonotypes. MiTCR v1.1 was used to align clonotypes to the IMGT TRBV, TRBD and TRBJ reference segments. Analysis was restricted to V-J combinations with a frequency above 0.0001, which covered roughly 99% of repertoires. A TCS score was defined as the ratio of F50 (clonal expansion) to E x V (chaos), with BLOSUM62-based TCRdist applied between CDR3 peptides within each V-J. Welch's t-statistics and random forest reduced roughly 500 V-J features to around 14, which were used in a naive Bayes classifier (R e1071). The similarity between thyroid and blood repertoires was quantified using the Morisita-Horn index. TCRdb reprocessing: public reads trimmed at Q25 with fastp, clones called with MiXCR, in-frame beta chains kept. One record per CDR3 amino acid sequence lists the most common genes and DNA. Here the V and J calls rest on TCRdb's processing, not on the authors' analysis. The sample has about 840,000 distinct CDR3 sequences on record, 38% of them singletons. The ten largest clones represent around 10% of the sample.

Rearrangement joined TRBV20-1 to TRBJ1-5; TRBD1 could be the D gene, as 5 bases match. The sequenced sample consisted of blood. The origin of this receptor is a man in his late teens or twenties with Graves' hyperthyroidism. The CDR3 protein: CSARDGGIDQPQHF. The bases are TGCAGTGCTAGAGATGGGGGGATAGATCAGCCCCAGCATTTT.